These T cell receptor beta chains were read from a single sample in a study of post-analysis software for immune sequencing data. TCRdb reprocessed the PCR reads with MiXCR, giving one entry per CDR3 protein. The sample has 150,000 to 200,000 distinct CDR3 sequences, 25% to 35% seen once. Material: blood. These receptors were taken from a girl aged 5-17 years with multiple sclerosis. The CDR3 runs from the conserved cysteine through the conserved F or W. The D gene is left open where the match is weak. Clone size is given for some rows only: seen once, a few or many times, or a class if the clone is expanded.

V gene	J gene	D gene	clone size	CDR3 protein	CDR3 DNA
TRBV6-6	TRBJ2-7	TRBD1	few	CASVLSGGEQYF	TGTGCCAGCGTTCTGTCAGGGGGCGAGCAGTACTTC
TRBV29-1	TRBJ2-3	NA	many	CSVEGVVSTDTQYF	TGCAGCGTTGAGGGGGTTGTGAGCACAGATACGCAGTATTTT
TRBV20-1	TRBJ2-5	NA	many	CSAGAETQYF	TGCAGTGCTGGGGCGGAGACCCAGTACTTC
TRBV9	TRBJ2-7	NA	few	CASSVRTGGSGAGVYEQYF	TGTGCCAGCAGCGTCCGAACAGGGGGCTCAGGAGCGGGGGTGTACGAGCAGTACTTC
TRBV20-1	TRBJ1-1	TRBD1	NA	CSAREGTGGVNTEAFF	TGCAGTGCTAGAGAGGGGACAGGGGGCGTGAACACTGAAGCTTTCTTT
TRBV3-1	TRBJ1-1	TRBD1	few	CASSQQGAQTEAFF	TGTGCCAGCAGCCAACAGGGGGCGCAGACTGAAGCTTTCTTT
TRBV5-1	TRBJ1-2	TRBD1	many	CASSSSGTGYYGYTF	TGCGCCAGCAGCTCGTCCGGGACAGGGTACTATGGCTACACCTTC
TRBV29-1	TRBJ2-7	NA	many	CSVEFTGAAWGVRSGEQYF	TGCAGCGTTGAATTCACCGGGGCCGCCTGGGGGGTTCGTTCGGGAGAGCAGTACTTC
TRBV11-3	TRBJ2-6	NA	many	CASSFTGANVLTF	TGTGCCAGCAGCTTTACAGGGGCCAACGTCCTGACTTTC
TRBV4-2	TRBJ2-3	NA	many	CASSQERRNLGTQYF	TGTGCCAGCAGCCAGGAGCGTAGAAATCTGGGTACGCAGTATTTT
TRBV2	TRBJ2-5	TRBD1	few	CATNTGTGWQETQYF	TGTGCCACCAACACCGGGACAGGGTGGCAGGAGACCCAGTACTTC
TRBV10-3	TRBJ1-1	NA	NA	CAISESNRQNTEAFF	TGTGCCATCAGTGAGTCTAATCGGCAGAACACTGAAGCTTTCTTT
TRBV4-1	TRBJ1-5	NA	many	CASSQYKQGGQPQHF	TGCGCCAGCAGCCAGTATAAACAGGGTGGACAGCCCCAGCATTTT
TRBV28	TRBJ2-7	TRBD2	NA	CASRPLLAGGAHEQYF	TGTGCCAGCAGACCTCTCCTAGCGGGAGGGGCCCACGAGCAGTACTTC
TRBV28	TRBJ2-3	TRBD2	few	CASKGGGRLAGGPTDTQYF	TGTGCCAGCAAGGGGGGGGGAAGACTAGCGGGAGGGCCTACAGATACGCAGTATTTT
TRBV5-4	TRBJ1-2	TRBD1	many	CASSPGGEGNYGYTF	TGTGCCAGCAGCCCAGGGGGGGAAGGGAACTATGGCTACACCTTC
TRBV5-1	TRBJ1-6	NA	NA	CASSFPARDSPLHF	TGCGCCAGCAGCTTCCCTGCGAGGGATTCACCCCTCCACTTT
TRBV29-1	TRBJ2-7	NA	many	CSVENGYEQYF	TGCAGCGTTGAAAACGGGTACGAGCAGTACTTC
TRBV5-1	TRBJ2-7	TRBD2	NA	CASSSLLAGEYEQYF	TGCGCCAGCAGCTCCCTACTAGCGGGAGAGTACGAGCAGTACTTC
TRBV2	TRBJ2-3	TRBD2	NA	CASTTGLAGEQGYF	TGTGCCAGCACCACGGGACTGGCGGGAGAACAAGGGTACTTT
TRBV19	TRBJ2-1	NA	NA	CASSLRQTNEQFF	TGTGCCAGTAGTCTTCGACAGACCAATGAGCAGTTCTTC
TRBV24-1	TRBJ2-5	NA	many	CATSDIVGVGETQYF	TGTGCCACCAGTGATATAGTTGGGGTGGGCGAGACCCAGTACTTC
TRBV2	TRBJ2-7	TRBD1	few	CATFGQGDPEQYF	TGTGCCACCTTCGGACAGGGGGATCCCGAGCAGTACTTC